The rows below give T cell receptor beta chains drawn from one sample of a study of human versus mouse CDR3 diversity and MHC coevolution. Sequencing was performed with immunoSEQ multiplex PCR; in TCRdb, only in-frame clones are kept and a portion is missing. The repertoire holds more than 60,000 clones, with around 92% as singletons. The specimen sequenced was naive CD4+ T cells from blood. The receptors stem from a person aged 30 to 69 in good health. CDR3s include the opening cysteine and the closing phenylalanine or tryptophan. A D gene is named only where the DNA matches it firmly. Clone size appears in some rows only: once, few, many, or a class for an expanded clone.

v_gene,abundance,d_gene,j_gene,CDR3nt,CDR3aa
TRBV2,.,TRBD1,TRBJ1-2,TGTGCCAGCAGTGATAGGGAGGCCACAGGGGGCACCTTC,CASSDREATGGTF
TRBV5-1,.,TRBD1,TRBJ2-3,TGCGCCAGCAGCCGCTCCCAGGGGGCCGCAGATACGCAGTATTTT,CASSRSQGAADTQYF
TRBV7-9,.,TRBD1,TRBJ1-1,TGTGCCAGCAGGGGGACAGGGGGCGACCCCAGCACTGAAGCTTTCTTT,CASRGTGGDPSTEAFF
TRBV6-5,.,TRBD2,TRBJ2-7,TGTGCCAGCAGTCGGACTAGCTACGACGAGCAGTACTTC,CASSRTSYDEQYF
TRBV7-2,.,.,TRBJ1-1,TGTGCCAGCAGCTTAGGACTCTCGGCTGAAGCTTTCTTT,CASSLGLSAEAFF
TRBV2,.,TRBD1,TRBJ1-1,TGTGCCAGCAGTGGGGACAGGGCGAACACTGAAGCTTTCTTT,CASSGDRANTEAFF
TRBV10-3,.,TRBD2,TRBJ2-1,TGTGCCATCAGTGAGTCCCCCCTTAGCGGGAGGGCCATGCACAATGAGCAGTTCTTC,CAISESPLSGRAMHNEQFF
TRBV25-1,.,TRBD1,TRBJ2-3,TGTGCCAGCAGTCCCCTGGGGACAGGTTCGGCAGATACGCAGTATTTT,CASSPLGTGSADTQYF
TRBV4-1,once,TRBD1,TRBJ2-2,TGCGCCAGCAGCTTTGTCCCGGGACAGGGTTCCGGGGAGCTGTTTTTT,CASSFVPGQGSGELFF
TRBV10-3,.,.,TRBJ2-5,TGTGCCATGTCCTACAGAGTGCAAGAGACCCAGTACTTC,CAMSYRVQETQYF
TRBV15,.,.,TRBJ2-3,TGTGCCACCAGCGGGCCCCACACAGATACGCAGTATTTT,CATSGPHTDTQYF
TRBV6-4,.,.,TRBJ2-3,TGTGCCAGCAGTTTTACTGGGCCCACAGATACGCAGTATTTT,CASSFTGPTDTQYF
TRBV7-9,.,TRBD1,TRBJ2-7,TGTGCCAGCAGCTCCAGGAAAGACAGGGTACCCTACGAGCAGTACTTC,CASSSRKDRVPYEQYF
TRBV19,.,.,TRBJ2-2,TGTGCCAGTAGGCCTGACCGGGTTGAGACCGGGGAGCTGTTTTTT,CASRPDRVETGELFF
TRBV13,.,TRBD1,TRBJ1-6,TGTGCCAGCAGCCCTGACAGGGATAATTCACCCCTCCACTTT,CASSPDRDNSPLHF
TRBV28,once,.,TRBJ2-6,TGTGCCAGCGACGGGACACCTTTCTCTGGGGCCAACGTCCTGACTTTC,CASDGTPFSGANVLTF
TRBV2,.,TRBD1,TRBJ1-1,TGTGCCGGACAGGGGGCGTACACTGAAGCTTTCTTT,CAGQGAYTEAFF
TRBV5-8,.,.,TRBJ1-5,TGTGCCAGCAGCTTGGACTGGGGGGAGGTTCGCAATCAGCCCCAGCATTTT,CASSLDWGEVRNQPQHF
TRBV27,.,TRBD2,TRBJ2-1,TGTGCCAGCAGCATAGCGGGAGAGTCCTACAATGAGCAGTTCTTC,CASSIAGESYNEQFF
TRBV7-3,.,TRBD2,TRBJ2-5,TGTGCCAGCAGCTTACGAGTGCGGGGGGGCGGTGAAGAGACCCAGTACTTC,CASSLRVRGGGEETQYF
TRBV27,.,.,TRBJ2-7,TGTGCCAGCAGTTCGTCAGGTACTCGTTTGGGAGCGTCCTACGAGCAGTACTTC,CASSSSGTRLGASYEQYF
TRBV14,.,TRBD2,TRBJ2-4,TGTGCCAGCAGCTCCGCTAGCGGGGTAAACATTCAGTACTTC,CASSSASGVNIQYF
TRBV2,.,TRBD2,TRBJ2-3,TGTGCCAGCGGTGCGGGGGGTAGCACAGATACGCAGTATTTT,CASGAGGSTDTQYF
TRBV5-1,.,TRBD1,TRBJ2-7,TGCGCCAGCAGCAGAGAACCGGGACAGGGCTACGAGCAGTACTTC,CASSREPGQGYEQYF
TRBV4-1,few,TRBD2,TRBJ2-5,TGCGCCAGCAGCACCGCTTATACTAGCGGGTCCCAAGAGACCCAGTACTTC,CASSTAYTSGSQETQYF
TRBV7-8,once,.,TRBJ1-6,TGTGCCAGCAGCCCGGGACACAATAATTCACCCCTCCACTTT,CASSPGHNNSPLHF
TRBV29-1,.,TRBD2,TRBJ2-1,TGCAGCGTGGGAGGGCTCCAGATCCGGGCCTACAATGAGCAGTTCTTC,CSVGGLQIRAYNEQFF
TRBV11-2,.,TRBD2,TRBJ2-5,TGTGCCAGCAGCTCTAGCGGGGTACAAGAGACCCAGTACTTC,CASSSSGVQETQYF
TRBV27,once,.,TRBJ2-3,TGTGCCAGCAGTTTAGAGCAGGGCCTAGTCACAGATACGCAGTATTTT,CASSLEQGLVTDTQYF
TRBV5-6,.,TRBD2,TRBJ2-4,TGTGCCAGCAGCCCTCAGCGACTAGCGGGAGGGGGAAACATTCAGTACTTC,CASSPQRLAGGGNIQYF
TRBV27,.,.,TRBJ2-7,TGTGCCAGCAGTTTATACAGGGATAGCCACGAGCAGTACTTC,CASSLYRDSHEQYF
TRBV29-1,.,.,TRBJ1-1,TGCAGCGTTGAAGATCATTCCCAGGATTACTTGGACACTGAAGCTTTCTTT,CSVEDHSQDYLDTEAFF
TRBV28,once,.,TRBJ1-5,TGTGCCGGGGGCAGGTTTAGCAATCAGCCCCAGCATTTT,CAGGRFSNQPQHF
TRBV19,.,TRBD1,TRBJ2-7,TGTGCCAGTAGTATCGGGACAGGAGATTCTAGCTCCTACGAGCAGTACTTC,CASSIGTGDSSSYEQYF
TRBV5-5,.,.,TRBJ2-1,TGTGCCAGCAGCAGGGGCGGTTACCCTGAGCAGTTCTTC,CASSRGGYPEQFF
TRBV5-1,once,TRBD1,TRBJ2-3,TGCGCCAGCAGCTTGGCAGGACAGGGGTTGGATACGCAGTATTTT,CASSLAGQGLDTQYF
TRBV5-4,.,.,TRBJ2-7,TGTGCCAGCAGCTTGTTTGGAGGGGGGGGGTCGCCTCTCGAGCAGTACTTC,CASSLFGGGGSPLEQYF
TRBV7-8,.,TRBD1,TRBJ1-2,TGTGCCAGCAGCTTAGCACTAGGGGGGCAGGGGGGCTATGGCTACACCTTC,CASSLALGGQGGYGYTF
TRBV4-1,.,TRBD2,TRBJ2-1,TGCGCCAGCAGCCAAGAATGGCTAGCGGGGGCCCACTCCTACAATGAGCAGTTCTTC,CASSQEWLAGAHSYNEQFF
TRBV5-1,.,TRBD1,TRBJ1-1,TGCGCCAGCAGCTTGGATCGGACAGGGGCCACTGAAGCTTTCTTT,CASSLDRTGATEAFF
TRBV9,once,TRBD1,TRBJ1-1,TGTGCCAGCAGCGGGACAGGGGGCACTGAAGCTTTCTTT,CASSGTGGTEAFF
TRBV10-2,.,TRBD1,TRBJ1-6,TGCGCCAGCAGTGAGTCGGGACAGACTTCGAATTCACCCCTCCACTTT,CASSESGQTSNSPLHF